Described below is a single T cell receptor (beta chain) sequence and its context. The junction differs from germline at one of its ends, possibly a read error. This sample stems from a study of early T cells in non-severe SARS-CoV-2 infection. Whole-study context: The input, bulk RNA from unsorted whole blood, was sequenced, and chains were unpaired.

Germline assignment: CDR1 SQVTM and CDR2 ANQGSEA. CDR3 length: 13 residues. Using its own MiXCR run on the 5' RACE reads, TCRdb lists one record per CDR3 protein. The sample includes 75,000 to 80,000 distinct CDR3 sequences, 7.5% to 10% seen only once; the top ten take 4.8%. The sequence came from an adult who was a healthcare worker with PCR-confirmed SARS-CoV-2 infection or an uninfected control (not recorded which). Sequencing was performed on whole blood. The genes are TRBV29-1 and TRBJ2-2; unclear D gene. CDR3 protein: CSVWTANTGELFF. CDR3 coding DNA: TGCAGCGTTTGGACCGCGAACACAGGGGAGCTGTTTTTT.